Following are 22 T cell receptor beta chains from one sample sequenced in a study of patients and donors after allogeneic stem cell transplantation. TCRdb independently ran MiXCR on the RT-PCR reads; one entry per CDR3 protein. The sample lists about 410,000 distinct CDR3 sequences, under 20% occurring once. Sequenced sample: blood, either unsorted or a sorted T cell fraction (not recorded which). Every receptor here comes from a human donor who was either an allogeneic HSCT recipient or a stem cell or donor lymphocyte infusion donor (not recorded which). It is not recorded whose cells these are; they may come from a transplant donor.

This clonotype was observed many times. CDR3 nucleotide sequence: TGTGCCAGCAGCCCCCCAGGACTAGCGGGGGCCAATGAGCAGTTCTTC. Translated: CASSPPGLAGANEQFF. The V and J genes are TRBV11-3 and TRBJ2-1; 13 bases agree with TRBD2. CDR3 length: 16 residues. V dropped 5 bases and J dropped 6; count of bases not matched to a gene: 7. Germline lookup yields CDR1 SGHNT and CDR2 YENEEA.

This CDR3 is CASSHLQGQPQHF. The CDR3 DNA is TGCGCCAGCAGCCACTTACAGGGACAGCCCCAGCATTTT. The V and J genes are TRBV4-1 and TRBJ1-5, with D perhaps TRBD1 (6 bases). Germline CDR1 is MGHRA and CDR2 is YSYEKL. Trimming shortened V by 3 bases and J by 7 bases, and 10 bases separated the two germline ends. This CDR3 is built from 13 residues.

This clonotype was counted only a few times. V gene TRBV20-1 combines with J gene TRBJ2-3; D is undetermined. The germline gives CDR1 DFQATT, CDR2 SNEGSKA (reference sequence). CDR3 length: 11 residues. Trimming took 6 bases from V and 0 from J, leaving 4 bases between them. CDR3 sequence reads: CSAYSTDTQYF. The CDR3 DNA reads as TGCAGTGCGTATAGCACAGATACGCAGTATTTT.

This clonotype has only a few counts. This chain uses TRBV6-1 with TRBJ2-7; TRBD2 matches 15 bases. This CDR3 contains 14 residues. The V gene's germline CDR1 is MNHNS and CDR2 SASEGT. After removal of 8 bases from V and 4 bases from J, the junction contained 3 bases not matched to a gene. The CDR3 loop is CASLGTSGRYEQYF. CDR3 in DNA: TGTGCCAGCCTTGGGACTAGCGGGAGGTACGAGCAGTACTTC.

This clonotype has a handful of counts. This chain links TRBV19 with TRBJ1-1, with D perhaps matching TRBD1 (5 bases). V was trimmed by 5 bases and J by 1 base, leaving 14 bases between them. This CDR3 comprises 15 residues. Germline CDR1 LNHDA, CDR2 SQIVND (reference sequence). The CDR3 DNA is TGTGCCAGTAGTCGGGAGGGGTTTGGGAACACTGAAGCTTTCTTT. Protein product: CASSREGFGNTEAFF.

This clonotype was picked up a small number of times. The V call is TRBV6-2 or TRBV6-3, the J call TRBJ1-5; 9 positions match TRBD1. Unmatched junction bases numbered 7, after V lost 4 bases and J lost 6 bases. Germline values: CDR1 MNHEY, CDR2 SVGEGT. CDR3 size: 15 residues. The DNA of the CDR3 is TGTGCCAGCAGTTGGCACAGGGGGCGCTTTCAGCCCCAGCATTTT. This sequence encodes CASSWHRGRFQPQHF.

The chain employs TRBV20-1 and TRBJ2-7; D possibly corresponds to TRBD1 (5 bases). From germline, CDR1 is DFQATT and CDR2 SNEGSKA (reference sequence). The CDR3 covers 15 residues. V dropped 0 bases and J dropped 0 bases, with 12 bases sitting between them. The CDR3 nucleotides are TGCAGTGCTAGAGACGAGACAGTTAGCTCCTACGAGCAGTACTTC. Its protein product is CSARDETVSSYEQYF.

This clonotype was seen a handful of times. J is TRBJ2-1 and V is TRBV5-1; perhaps TRBD1 as D (6 bases). V shed 2 bases and J shed 7 bases, with 13 bases lying between them. The germline V gene encodes CDR1 SGHRS and CDR2 YFSETQ. The CDR3 consists of 14 residues. The chain's CDR3 is CASSLPGRGNEQFF. CDR3 in DNA: TGCGCCAGCAGCTTACCGGGCAGGGGTAATGAGCAGTTCTTC.

The chain carries TRBV20-1 and TRBJ1-2; no definite D call. The CDR3 length is 12 residues. Trimming removed 3 bases at V and 3 bases at J, with 8 bases between. Germline V gives CDR1 DFQATT, CDR2 SNEGSKA (reference sequence). The CDR3 spells CSASKGDYGYTF. Here the CDR3 DNA reads TGCAGTGCTAGCAAGGGAGACTATGGCTACACCTTC.

This clonotype came up a few times. This chain uses TRBV15 with TRBJ1-1; TRBD1 is a possible D gene (5 bases). Germline CDR1 is LNHNV and CDR2 is YYDKDF (reference sequence). The CDR3 spans 14 residues. Trimming pared 6 bases from V and 0 bases from J, leaving 11 bases between. The chain's CDR3 is CATRLGLLNTEAFF. DNA for the CDR3: TGTGCCACCAGGCTGGGACTCTTGAACACTGAAGCTTTCTTT.

This clonotype was recorded once. The J gene is TRBJ1-2, the V gene TRBV7-9; D unresolved. The CDR3 sequence is 13 residues long. Germline lookup yields CDR1 SEHNR and CDR2 FQNEAQ (reference sequence). V lost 6 bases to trimming and J lost 8 bases, with 16 bases between them. In DNA form, the CDR3 reads TGTGCCAGCAGTCCTGCCCTGGCAGAGGGCTACACCTTC. It translates to CASSPALAEGYTF.

The genes are TRBV20-1 and TRBJ1-4; TRBD1 might be the D (5 bases). The germline V and J ends were trimmed by 4 bases and 8 bases, with 17 bases remaining between them. This CDR3 has 14 amino acids. The germline V gene has CDR1 DFQATT and CDR2 SNEGSKA (reference sequence). CDR3 protein: CSATGLRGREKLFF. The CDR3 nucleotides read TGCAGTGCTACCGGGCTAAGGGGTCGGGAAAAACTGTTTTTT.

For this clonotype: The germline gene is not matched at one end of the junction; a read error may be the cause. The V and J genes are TRBV12-5 and TRBJ2-2, with TRBD2 as a possible D gene (5 bases). The CDR3 is made up of 13 amino acids. Per germline, CDR1 LGHNT and CDR2 FRNRAP. CDR3 sequence: CASGLKVPGELVF. Written as DNA, the CDR3 is TGTGCTAGTGGTTTGAAGGTCCCCGGGGAGCTGGTTTTT.

This clonotype turned up a few times. The chain has TRBV4-1 and TRBJ2-7; 7 positions match TRBD2. The CDR3 covers 17 residues. V lost 0 bases to trimming and J lost 3 bases; unmatched junction nucleotides: 11. Germline CDR1 and CDR2: MGHRA and YSYEKL. Written as DNA, the CDR3 is TGCGCCAGCAGCCAAGAAGGCGGGAGACGGAGCTACTACGAGCAGTACTTC. Translation: CASSQEGGRRSYYEQYF.

This clonotype has just a few counts. The gene calls are TRBV7-6 and TRBJ2-1, with TRBD2 matching 14 bases. The V and J ends lost 4 bases and 10 bases, in that order; junction bases with no gene match: 12. Germline CDR1 SGHVS, CDR2 FNYEAQ. This CDR3 contains 17 residues. The CDR3 here is CASSSGLAGATLFEQFF. In DNA form, the CDR3 reads TGTGCCAGCAGCTCGGGACTAGCGGGGGCCACTCTATTCGAGCAGTTCTTC.

This clonotype has only a few counts. The chain joins TRBV28 to TRBJ2-7; D gene uncertain. The CDR3 contains 13 residues. Germline lookup yields CDR1 MDHEN and CDR2 SYDVKM. V lost 4 bases to trimming and J lost 2 bases, with 9 bases between them. CDR3 sequence: CASSSDPPYEQYF. The CDR3 DNA reads TGTGCCAGCAGTTCGGATCCGCCCTACGAGCAGTACTTC.

This sequence joins TRBV20-1 and TRBJ1-1, with D possibly being TRBD1 (6 bases). The length of the CDR3 is 13 residues. Germline lookup yields CDR1 DFQATT and CDR2 SNEGSKA (reference sequence). Trimming took off 6 bases at V and 1 base at J, with 12 bases between the two ends. The chain's CDR3 is CSAYKGGNTEAFF. In nucleotides, the CDR3 is TGCAGTGCCTACAAGGGGGGGAACACTGAAGCTTTCTTT.

This clonotype was seen a handful of times. This chain links TRBV5-6 with TRBJ2-3; D unclear. V dropped 1 base and J dropped 4 bases, with 10 bases sitting between them. Germline values: CDR1 SGHDT, CDR2 YYEEEE. The CDR3 extends over 14 amino acids. CDR3 protein: CASSLLLAPDTQYF. CDR3 DNA: TGTGCCAGCAGCTTGTTGCTGGCCCCAGATACGCAGTATTTT.

This clonotype was recorded a few times. The chain carries TRBV7-9 and TRBJ1-5; TRBD1 agrees at 9 bases. The CDR3 has 14 amino acids. CDR1 and CDR2 from the germline V gene are SEHNR and FQNEAQ (reference sequence). V lost 5 bases and J lost 7; bases outside the gene matches: 6. CDR3 coding DNA: TGTGCCAGCAGCACCACAGGGGGCGGACAGCCCCAGCATTTT. As protein: CASSTTGGGQPQHF. Variable domain in full (rest from reference TRBV7-9 and TRBJ1-5): DTGVSQNPRHKITKRGQNVTFRCDPISEHNRLYWYRQTLGQGPEFLTYFQNEAQLEKSRLLSDRFSAERPKGSFSTLEIQRTEQGDSAMYLCASSTTGGGQPQHFGDGTRLSIL.

The V gene is TRBV27, the J gene TRBJ2-7, with 11 bases that match TRBD2. Germline trimming cut 7 bases from V and 4 bases from J; bases unmatched to any gene: 9. Germline-derived CDR1 and CDR2 are MNHEY and SMNVEV (reference sequence). The CDR3 totals 15 residues. The CDR3 spells CASKGPGLAAYEQYF. CDR3 DNA: TGTGCCAGCAAAGGACCGGGACTAGCGGCTTACGAGCAGTACTTC.

V usage is TRBV6-1 and J usage is TRBJ1-2; TRBD1 is a possible D gene (6 bases). This CDR3 is built from 13 residues. V was pared by 4 bases and J by 8 bases, with 14 bases between. The germline CDR1 and CDR2 sequences are MNHNS and SASEGT. CDR3 loop: CASSARQAGGYTF. The CDR3 DNA reads TGTGCCAGCAGTGCCCGACAGGCTGGGGGCTACACCTTC.

V is TRBV3-1 and J is TRBJ1-2; 11 bases map to TRBD1. The V segment lost 4 bases and the J segment 6 bases; nucleotides outside the gene matches: 13. CDR3 length: 17 residues. The germline gives CDR1 LGHDT, CDR2 YNNKEL (reference sequence). CDR3 region: CASSRGTGGSQGHGYTF. The DNA of the CDR3 is TGTGCCAGCAGCCGCGGGACAGGGGGTTCTCAGGGGCATGGCTACACCTTC.